The 9 T cell receptor beta chains listed next were all sequenced from one sample in a study of blood T cell repertoires in COVID-19. Data came from immunoSEQ multiplex PCR; TCRdb stores just in-frame clones and leaves some out. The data contain under 250,000 clones, about 79% of them seen just once; the ten biggest clones take up about 9.7%. The sequenced material came from peripheral blood. These receptors all stem from a man in his fifties with active or convalescent COVID-19.

The V gene is TRBV6-2 or TRBV6-3, the J gene TRBJ2-2; D uncertain. Trimming took 5 bases from V and 2 from J, leaving 9 bases between them. Germline values: CDR1 MNHEY, CDR2 SVGEGT. The CDR3 consists of 14 residues. CDR3 DNA sequence: TGTGCCAGCAGTCTATCACCAAACACCGGGGAGCTGTTTTTT. Its protein product is CASSLSPNTGELFF.

The rearrangement joins TRBV28 to TRBJ1-2, with D possibly TRBD1 on 6 matching bases. The CDR3 has 14 residues. In germline, CDR1 is MDHEN, CDR2 SYDVKM. V lost 0 bases, J lost 4 bases, and 9 bases lay in between. CDR3 amino acids: CASSLWDSPYGYTF. For the CDR3, the DNA is TGTGCCAGCAGTTTATGGGACAGCCCCTATGGCTACACCTTC.

V usage is TRBV30 and J usage is TRBJ2-7, with 10 bases identical to TRBD1. This CDR3 comprises 15 residues. The V gene's germline CDR1 is GTSNPN and CDR2 SVGIG (reference sequence). With 1 base clipped from V and 4 bases from J, the junction kept 7 bases outside the gene matches. CDR3 coding DNA: TGTGCCTGGAGTGCGACAGGGGGCCAACGATACGAGCAGTACTTC. Protein product: CAWSATGGQRYEQYF.

This sequence joins TRBV4-2 and TRBJ1-1, with 10 bases aligning to TRBD1. Germline loops: CDR1 LGHNA, CDR2 YNFKEQ. CDR3 length: 14 residues. V lost 8 bases and J lost 6; bases outside the gene matches: 9. CDR3 region: CASFSGTGVPEAFF. The CDR3 bases are TGTGCCAGCTTCTCCGGGACAGGGGTTCCTGAAGCTTTCTTT.

This chain joins TRBV29-1 and TRBJ2-1, with 9 bases fitting TRBD2. J gave up 4 bases and V 3 bases, and 10 bases lay outside the gene matches. The V gene's germline CDR1 is SQVTM and CDR2 ANQGSEA. The CDR3 extends over 16 amino acids. CDR3 in DNA: TGCAGCGTTGAGGGGGTAGCGGGGGTTCCATACAATGAGCAGTTCTTC. This gives the protein CSVEGVAGVPYNEQFF.

The rearrangement uses TRBV15 and TRBJ2-5; 9 positions match TRBD1. CDR1 and CDR2 (germline): LNHNV, YYDKDF (reference sequence). The CDR3 is made up of 17 amino acids. V lost 1 base to trimming and J lost 0 bases; unmatched junction nucleotides: 6. CDR3 sequence (DNA): TGTGCCACCAGCAGAGCCCGGGACAGGGTTCACCAAGAGACCCAGTACTTC. Encoded protein: CATSRARDRVHQETQYF.

The table lists this clone with a count of one. The chain links TRBV5-4 to TRBJ1-6, with TRBD1 matching 10 bases. CDR3 length: 17 residues. Germline V gene data show CDR1 as SGHNT and CDR2 as YYREEE (reference sequence). Trimming took 3 bases from V and 7 from J; bases not matched to a gene: 10. The DNA for the CDR3 is TGTGCCAGCAGCTCGCCGACAGGGGGCCCACGAAATTCACCCCTCCACTTT. Protein: CASSSPTGGPRNSPLHF.

The V call is TRBV28, the J call TRBJ2-7; D is unresolved. This CDR3 has 14 residues. Germline V gene lookup returns CDR1 MDHEN and CDR2 SYDVKM. Between the trimmed V and J ends, which lost 3 bases and 2 bases, there was a span of 11 bases. The CDR3, as DNA: TGTGCCAGCAGTTTGGGTCAGGATCCCTACGAGCAGTACTTC. As protein: CASSLGQDPYEQYF. The entire variable domain, with the rest obtained from reference TRBV28 and TRBJ2-7, is as follows: DVKVTQSSRYLVKRTGEKVFLECVQDMDHENMFWYRQDPGLGLRLIYFSYDVKMKEKGDIPEGYSVSREKKERFSLILESASTNQTSMYLCASSLGQDPYEQYFGPGTRLTVT.

The V call is TRBV19, the J call TRBJ2-7; 8 bases line up with TRBD1. Trimming removed 3 bases from V and 0 bases from J; junction bases left unmatched: 13. CDR3 length: 18 amino acids. Germline CDR1 and CDR2: LNHDA and SQIVND (reference sequence). Here the CDR3 reads CASSIGRHRDRSSYEQYF. The CDR3 DNA sequence: TGTGCCAGTAGTATCGGGCGGCACCGGGACAGGAGCTCCTACGAGCAGTACTTC.